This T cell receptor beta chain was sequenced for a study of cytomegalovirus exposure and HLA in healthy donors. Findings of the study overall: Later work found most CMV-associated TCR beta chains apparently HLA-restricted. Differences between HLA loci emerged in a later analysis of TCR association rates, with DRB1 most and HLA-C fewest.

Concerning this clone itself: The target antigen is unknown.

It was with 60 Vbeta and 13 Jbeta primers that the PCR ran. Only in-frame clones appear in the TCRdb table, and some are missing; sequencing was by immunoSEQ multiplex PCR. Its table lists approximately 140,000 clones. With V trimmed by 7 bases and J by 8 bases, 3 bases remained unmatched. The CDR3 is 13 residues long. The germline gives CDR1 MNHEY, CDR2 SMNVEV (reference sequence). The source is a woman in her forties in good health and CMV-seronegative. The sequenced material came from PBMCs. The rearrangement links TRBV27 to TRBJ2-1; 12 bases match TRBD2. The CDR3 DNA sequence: TGTGCCAGCACGCTAGCGGGGGGGGATGAGCAGTTCTTC. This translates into CASTLAGGDEQFF.